Listed below are T cell receptor beta chains from one sample, sequenced in a study of monozygotic twins with inflammatory bowel disease. TCRdb re-called the 5' RACE reads and catalogs CDR3 proteins one per entry, DNA excluded. Its table records approximately 400,000 distinct CDR3 sequences. Sequencing was carried out using blood. The receptors shown here come from a human donor with ulcerative colitis or Crohn's disease, or a healthy co-twin of an affected twin (not recorded which). The CDR3 runs from the conserved cysteine through the conserved F or W.

length	V	J	CDR3
19	TRBV5-1	TRBJ2-3	CASSLAKRREEFWTDTQYF
16	TRBV12-3/TRBV12-4	TRBJ2-5	CASSLAGTGGLETQYF
14	TRBV2	TRBJ2-5	CASSERWLLETQYF
12	TRBV10-3	TRBJ2-1	CAIAASYNEQFF
16	TRBV11-2	TRBJ1-1	CASSLAQPRGRGEAFF
12	TRBV20-1	TRBJ2-7	CSAGIEYYEQYF
15	TRBV12-3/TRBV12-4	TRBJ2-7	CASRSSGVFSYEQYF
15	TRBV14	TRBJ2-3	CASSRSTGPGYTQYF
16	TRBV18	TRBJ2-3	CASSPPKETSTDTQYF
14	TRBV20-1	TRBJ2-5	CSASTSGGQETQYF
15	TRBV6-2/TRBV6-3	TRBJ1-1	CASSYANSRNTEAFF
14	TRBV4-1	TRBJ2-1	CASSQSGMNNEQFF
15	TRBV3-1	TRBJ1-2	CASSQLAGTNYGYTF
13	TRBV20-1	TRBJ1-1	CSARVQPEQEAFF
15	TRBV5-4	TRBJ2-1	CASSLEGATNNEQFF
15	TRBV5-5	TRBJ2-5	CASSLAGLASETQYF
14	TRBV3-1	TRBJ2-5	CASSHRTTVETQYF
14	TRBV24-1	TRBJ2-5	CATSGSGTGETQYF
18	TRBV4-3	TRBJ2-2	CASSQASSWGRNTGELFF
16	TRBV24-1	TRBJ1-5	CATSDPRTNSNQPQYF
18	TRBV28	TRBJ1-3	CASSTHAQGVHSGNTIYF
17	TRBV11-2	TRBJ1-6	CASSTDRGPSYNSPLHF
13	TRBV14	TRBJ2-1	CASSRAPYNEQFF
14	TRBV28	TRBJ2-5	CASSSAQAGETQYF
13	TRBV3-1	TRBJ1-2	CASSYGRIYGYTF
16	TRBV24-1	TRBJ2-1	CATSDYSGSSYNEQFF
16	TRBV10-3	TRBJ2-7	CAISDPTTGSSYEQYF
17	TRBV7-9	TRBJ1-5	CASSLAAGTGGYQPQHF
14	TRBV7-2	TRBJ2-2	CASSPTGATGELFF
15	TRBV27	TRBJ1-2	CASSIRGDSDYGYTF
15	TRBV4-1	TRBJ1-1	CASSQDRGPNTEAFF
20	TRBV25-1	TRBJ1-4	CASSEWTKVTSDKTNEKLFF
14	TRBV7-9	TRBJ2-7	CASSLRQGTHEQYF
16	TRBV14	TRBJ2-1	CASSQDLGFTYNEQFF
15	TRBV7-2	TRBJ1-3	CASSLRGAGEDTIYF
16	TRBV3-1	TRBJ2-5	CASSQEWGRIQETQYF
17	TRBV19	TRBJ2-3	CASSIPVGQGVRDTQYF
17	TRBV6-1	TRBJ2-1	CASSLHGGQGGYNEQFF
13	TRBV11-3	TRBJ2-7	CASSPAASYEQYF
12	TRBV5-4	TRBJ2-1	CASSSKDNEQFF
16	TRBV6-2/TRBV6-3	TRBJ1-5	CASSRTEPYSNQPQHF
12	TRBV28	TRBJ2-7	CASSLGAHEQYF
16	TRBV12-5	TRBJ2-2	CASGSKTEDNTGELFF
15	TRBV20-1	TRBJ2-5	CSVSSGGQKVETQYF
17	TRBV7-9	TRBJ2-1	CASSGRTSGAPYNEQFF
17	TRBV5-1	TRBJ2-3	CASSPPLGTGVTDTQYF